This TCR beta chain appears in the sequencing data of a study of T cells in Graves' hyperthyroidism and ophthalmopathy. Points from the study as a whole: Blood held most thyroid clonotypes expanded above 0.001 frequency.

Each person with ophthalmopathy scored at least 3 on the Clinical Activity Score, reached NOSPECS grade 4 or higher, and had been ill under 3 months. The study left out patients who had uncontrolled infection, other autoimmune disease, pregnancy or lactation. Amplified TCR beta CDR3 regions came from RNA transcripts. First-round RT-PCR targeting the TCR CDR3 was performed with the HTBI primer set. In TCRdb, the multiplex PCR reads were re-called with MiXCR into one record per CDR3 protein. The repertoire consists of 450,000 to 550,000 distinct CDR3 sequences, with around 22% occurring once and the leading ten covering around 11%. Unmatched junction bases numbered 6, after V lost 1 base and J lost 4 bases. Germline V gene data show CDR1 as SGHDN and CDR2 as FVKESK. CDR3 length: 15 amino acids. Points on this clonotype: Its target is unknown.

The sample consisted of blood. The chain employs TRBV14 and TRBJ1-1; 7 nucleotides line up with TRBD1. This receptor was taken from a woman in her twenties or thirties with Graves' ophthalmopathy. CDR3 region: CASSQVAGGSTEAFF. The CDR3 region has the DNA TGTGCCAGCAGCCAAGTGGCAGGGGGTTCCACTGAAGCTTTCTTT.